These 26 T cell receptor beta chains originate from one sample sequenced in a study of identical twins. TCRdb re-analysed the 5' RACE reads in MiXCR, keeping a single row per CDR3 protein. The sample has 640,000 or so distinct CDR3 sequences, 5.5% to 7.5% seen once. The source material was naive T cells sorted from blood. Source of these receptors: a man aged 18 to 30 in good health.

This clonotype showed up just a few times. The chain has TRBV12-3 or TRBV12-4 and TRBJ1-2, with TRBD1 identical over 9 bases. This CDR3 is built from 15 residues. The V and J ends lost 1 base and 8 bases, in that order; junction bases with no gene match: 8. Here the CDR3 reads CASSLGTGVPEGYTF. CDR3 DNA sequence: TGTGCCAGCAGTTTAGGGACAGGGGTGCCAGAAGGCTACACCTTC.

This clonotype appeared many times. V usage is TRBV5-1 and J usage is TRBJ1-1, with TRBD1 identical over 11 bases. The trim removed 2 bases at V and 0 bases at J, leaving 6 bases unmatched. Looked up from germline, CDR1 is SGHRS and CDR2 is YFSETQ. The CDR3 is 17 residues long. The CDR3 nucleotides are TGCGCCAGCAGCTTCTCGGGACAGGGGGACCTGAACACTGAAGCTTTCTTT. Its translation: CASSFSGQGDLNTEAFF. The variable domain in full, completed from reference TRBV5-1 and TRBJ1-1, reads KAGVTQTPRYLIKTRGQQVTLSCSPISGHRSVSWYQQTPGQGLQFLFEYFSETQRNKGNFPGRFSGRQFSNSRSEMNVSTLELGDSALYLCASSFSGQGDLNTEAFFGQGTRLTVV.

This clonotype was picked up a small number of times. The chain couples TRBV7-2 to TRBJ2-4; TRBD2 agrees at 9 bases. Trimming took 5 bases from V and 1 from J; bases not matched to a gene: 9. CDR1 and CDR2 (germline): SGHTA, FQGNSA. This CDR3 spans 17 amino acids. The CDR3 reads CASSAGGGNGAKNIQYF. CDR3 in DNA: TGTGCCAGCAGCGCGGGGGGGGGTAACGGTGCCAAAAACATTCAGTACTTC.

There are a few counts of this clonotype. CDR3 sequence: CASSLDGDFNEQFF. As DNA, the CDR3 is TGTGCCAGCAGCTTAGATGGCGACTTCAATGAGCAGTTCTTC. The chain carries TRBV7-6 and TRBJ2-1; D unclear. The germline V and J ends were trimmed by 1 base and 6 bases, with 10 bases remaining between them. Germline V CDR1 and CDR2: SGHVS, FNYEAQ. This CDR3 spans 14 amino acids.

This clonotype appeared a few times. The chain carries TRBV30 and TRBJ2-5, with 9 bases lining up with TRBD2. Looked up from germline, CDR1 is GTSNPN and CDR2 is SVGIG (reference sequence). This CDR3 has 15 residues. V was pared by 1 base and J by 2 bases, with 5 bases of the junction left unmatched. CDR3 protein: CAWSGGLAGQETQYF. The CDR3 DNA reads TGTGCCTGGAGTGGAGGGCTAGCGGGGCAAGAGACCCAGTACTTC.

This clonotype occurred many times. This chain joins TRBV29-1 and TRBJ2-5; 9 nucleotides match TRBD2. The CDR3 is 14 residues long. Trimming at V came to 5 bases and at J to 1 base, leaving 5 bases not matched to a gene. Germline V gives CDR1 SQVTM, CDR2 ANQGSEA. Here the CDR3 reads CSVKLAGSQETQYF. The CDR3 DNA reads TGCAGCGTTAAACTAGCGGGCTCCCAAGAGACCCAGTACTTC.

This clonotype was observed a few times. The J gene is TRBJ2-1, the V gene TRBV12-3 or TRBV12-4, with D uncertain. V lost 7 bases, J lost 1 base, and 20 bases lay in between. This CDR3 has 17 amino acids. As DNA, the CDR3 is TGTGCCAGCAAAAGTATTGGGGTTTGGAGTTCCTACAATGAGCAGTTCTTC. Its protein is CASKSIGVWSSYNEQFF.

The chain uses TRBV20-1 and TRBJ2-2, with 9 positions matching TRBD2. The CDR3 contains 16 residues. V was pared by 0 bases and J by 5 bases, with 7 bases of the junction left unmatched. The germline CDR1 and CDR2 sequences are DFQATT and SNEGSKA (reference sequence). The CDR3 nucleotides read TGCAGTGCTAGAGATGAAAGCGGGAGGAAAACCGGGGAGCTGTTTTTT. Its translation: CSARDESGRKTGELFF.

The sample holds a few counts of this clonotype. This chain links TRBV12-3 or TRBV12-4 with TRBJ2-4, with 7 bases identical to TRBD2. J lost 0 bases, V lost 6 bases, and 11 bases had no gene match. CDR3 size: 17 residues. CDR3 DNA: TGTGCCAGCAGCTCCGCCGTTAGCGGGCTAGCCAAAAACATTCAGTACTTC. Translating it yields CASSSAVSGLAKNIQYF.

In its sample, this clonotype was seen a few times. V usage is TRBV3-1 and J usage is TRBJ2-7; TRBD2 agrees at 11 bases. Germline values: CDR1 LGHDT, CDR2 YNNKEL (reference sequence). The ends lost 3 bases at V and 4 bases at J; junction bases unmatched: 5. This CDR3 region has 15 residues. The CDR3 protein is CASSQELAGAYEQYF. Written as DNA, the CDR3 is TGTGCCAGCAGCCAGGAACTAGCGGGAGCTTACGAGCAGTACTTC.

The chain carries TRBV5-1 and TRBJ1-2; possible D gene TRBD1, 5 bases. CDR1 SGHRS and CDR2 YFSETQ come from the germline V gene. CDR3 length: 15 amino acids. V was clipped by 0 bases and J by 0 bases, with 9 bases between them. DNA for the CDR3: TGCGCCAGCAGCTTGGCCGGACACACTAACTATGGCTACACCTTC. Protein: CASSLAGHTNYGYTF. Complete variable domain (other parts from reference TRBV5-1 and TRBJ1-2): KAGVTQTPRYLIKTRGQQVTLSCSPISGHRSVSWYQQTPGQGLQFLFEYFSETQRNKGNFPGRFSGRQFSNSRSEMNVSTLELGDSALYLCASSLAGHTNYGYTFGSGTRLTVV.

This clonotype has ten or more counts. This chain uses TRBV4-2 with TRBJ2-7, with TRBD2 identical over 8 bases. The CDR3 runs to 18 residues. Germline-derived CDR1 and CDR2 are LGHNA and YNFKEQ. V lost 2 bases, J lost 4 bases, and 16 bases stayed unmatched. The CDR3 DNA reads TGTGCCAGCAGCCAATTCAGGGTCAGGGGCGGGAGGTTGTACGAGCAGTACTTC. Its protein product is CASSQFRVRGGRLYEQYF.

This clonotype was detected many times. The chain employs TRBV10-3 and TRBJ2-3; 10 bases fit TRBD2. Unmatched junction bases numbered 6, after V lost 6 bases and J lost 3 bases. This CDR3 spans 15 amino acids. Germline V gives CDR1 ENHRY, CDR2 SYGVKD. The CDR3 coding sequence is TGTGCCATCAGGGAAACTAGCGGGATGACAGATACGCAGTATTTT. Residues: CAIRETSGMTDTQYF.

A few counts support this clonotype. This chain uses TRBV6-2 or TRBV6-3 with TRBJ1-1; no clear D gene. The V gene lost 6 bases and the J gene lost 4 bases, with 15 bases spanning the gap. Germline CDR1 is MNHEY and CDR2 is SVGEGT. The CDR3 runs 14 residues. The CDR3 sequence: CASRLVGETTEAFF. Here the CDR3 DNA reads TGTGCCAGCAGGTTGGTCGGGGAGACCACTGAAGCTTTCTTT.

This clonotype was seen a few times. The chain combines TRBV7-3 with TRBJ2-7, with D maybe TRBD2 (6 bases). The V and J ends lost 3 bases and 7 bases respectively, with 16 bases between them. Looked up from germline, CDR1 is SGHTA and CDR2 is FQGTGA. The CDR3 consists of 14 residues. CDR3 loop: CASSFGHPSGEQYF. For the CDR3, the DNA is TGTGCCAGCAGCTTCGGTCACCCGAGCGGGGAGCAGTACTTC.

This clonotype was recorded at least ten times. The rearrangement links TRBV5-1 to TRBJ2-3; D may match TRBD1 or TRBD2 (5 bases each). Between the trimmed V and J ends, which lost 8 bases and 2 bases, there was a span of 15 bases. Germline-derived CDR1 and CDR2 are SGHRS and YFSETQ. The CDR3 is 14 amino acids. The CDR3 region is CASIPGQATDTQYF. The CDR3 DNA follows: TGCGCCAGTATACCGGGGCAGGCCACAGATACGCAGTATTTT. Supplemented by reference TRBV5-1 and TRBJ2-3, the full variable domain reads KAGVTQTPRYLIKTRGQQVTLSCSPISGHRSVSWYQQTPGQGLQFLFEYFSETQRNKGNFPGRFSGRQFSNSRSEMNVSTLELGDSALYLCASIPGQATDTQYFGPGTRLTVL.

There are a few counts of this clonotype. The chain recombines TRBV3-1 with TRBJ2-1, with D hard to call. The germline V and J ends were trimmed by 0 bases and 8 bases, with 17 bases remaining between them. The CDR3 length is 16 residues. CDR1 and CDR2 (germline): LGHDT, YNNKEL (reference sequence). The CDR3 here is CASSQDRREFGDEQFF. CDR3 coding DNA: TGTGCCAGCAGCCAAGACAGACGAGAGTTTGGAGATGAGCAGTTCTTC.

This clonotype has a count of ten or more. The rearrangement links TRBV29-1 to TRBJ2-1, with a possible D match to TRBD2 (6 bases). The V gene's germline CDR1 is SQVTM and CDR2 ANQGSEA. The CDR3 has 13 amino acids. V lost 4 bases, J lost 0 bases, and 7 bases lay in between. The CDR3 coding sequence is TGCAGCGTTGGTAGCGGCTCCTACAATGAGCAGTTCTTC. Its translation is CSVGSGSYNEQFF.

Ten or more counts support this clonotype. The chain is built from TRBV7-9 and TRBJ2-7; D gene uncertain. CDR3 length: 16 residues. Trimming took 0 bases from V and 0 from J, leaving 12 bases between them. The V gene's germline CDR1 is SEHNR and CDR2 FQNEAQ (reference sequence). CDR3 amino acids: CASSLADNPSSYEQYF. DNA of the CDR3: TGTGCCAGCAGCTTAGCAGACAACCCGAGCTCCTACGAGCAGTACTTC.

This clonotype was seen a handful of times. The chain combines TRBV4-1 with TRBJ2-2, with D possibly TRBD2 on 6 matching bases. This CDR3 is built from 15 residues. Trimming removed 5 bases from V and 8 bases from J, with 18 bases in between. In germline, CDR1 is MGHRA, CDR2 YSYEKL. The CDR3 loop reads CASSFRLDGSGELFF. The CDR3 region has the DNA TGCGCCAGCAGCTTTCGACTAGACGGATCGGGGGAGCTGTTTTTT.

This clonotype occurred many times. The CDR3, as DNA: TGCAGCGTGGGACAGGGAATGTTGGGGGAGCTGTTTTTT. Its translation: CSVGQGMLGELFF. This chain uses TRBV29-1 with TRBJ2-2; 9 bases align to TRBD1. Trimming cost V 6 bases and J 8 bases; bases outside gene matches: 7. The CDR3 contains 13 residues. Germline V gene data show CDR1 as SQVTM and CDR2 as ANQGSEA.

This clonotype showed up many times. The chain combines TRBV27 with TRBJ1-1; D is unclear. CDR1 MNHEY and CDR2 SMNVEV come from the germline V gene (reference sequence). V lost 6 bases and J lost 0, with 8 bases in between. The CDR3 is made up of 13 amino acids. The CDR3 spells CASRRPMNTEAFF. The CDR3 DNA is TGTGCCAGCAGGAGGCCCATGAACACTGAAGCTTTCTTT.

This clonotype was seen ten or more times. The rearrangement uses TRBV25-1 and TRBJ2-1; 7 bases line up with TRBD2. The CDR3 sequence is 15 residues long. CDR1 MGHDK and CDR2 SYGVNS come from the germline V gene. The ends lost 1 base at V and 10 bases at J; junction bases unmatched: 10. The CDR3 bases are TGTGCCAGCAGTGAATCCTCACTAGCGTCGGGGGAGCAGTTCTTC. Translating gives CASSESSLASGEQFF.

The chain has TRBV7-2 and TRBJ1-1, with 8 bases that match TRBD1. The CDR3 runs 13 residues. Germline values: CDR1 SGHTA, CDR2 FQGNSA. Unmatched junction bases numbered 10, after V lost 5 bases and J lost 11 bases. CDR3 protein: CASSTRQGMRAFF. Here the CDR3 DNA reads TGTGCCAGCAGCACACGACAGGGGATGCGGGCTTTCTTT.

This clonotype has more than one count but fewer than ten. The V gene is TRBV20-1, the J gene TRBJ2-1, with 7 bases identical to TRBD1. J gave up 8 bases and V 6 bases, and 16 bases lay outside the gene matches. The germline CDR1 and CDR2 sequences are DFQATT and SNEGSKA (reference sequence). The CDR3 is made up of 15 amino acids. This chain's CDR3 is CSAPDREALRHEQFF. CDR3 nucleotide sequence: TGCAGTGCGCCCGACAGGGAAGCCTTGCGCCATGAGCAGTTCTTC.

This clonotype was seen at least ten times. The chain links TRBV12-3 or TRBV12-4 to TRBJ2-2, with D perhaps matching TRBD2 (5 bases). CDR3 length equals 15 residues. V dropped 8 bases and J dropped 4 bases, with 17 bases sitting between them. CDR3 in amino acids: CASGLRSAGTGELFF. The CDR3 DNA is TGTGCCAGCGGACTGAGGAGCGCGGGCACCGGGGAGCTGTTTTTT.